These 4 T cell receptor beta chains came from one sample sequenced in a study of blood T cell repertoires in COVID-19. TCRdb's table, derived via immunoSEQ multiplex PCR, lists solely in-frame clones and lacks some. The data show 250,000 to 300,000 clones, 85% to 90% seen once. Sequencing was performed on peripheral blood. The receptor set was obtained from a woman aged 35 to 49 who had recovered from COVID-19.

The chain employs TRBV5-1 and TRBJ1-4, with 7 bases that match TRBD1. CDR1 is SGHRS and CDR2 is YFSETQ in the germline V gene. The CDR3 extends over 16 amino acids. Trimming removed 4 bases from V and 3 bases from J; junction bases left unmatched: 9. The CDR3 sequence is CASSPGVGTANEKLFF. The CDR3, as DNA: TGCGCCAGCAGCCCGGGGGTGGGGACAGCTAATGAAAAACTGTTTTTT.

The V call is TRBV9, the J call TRBJ1-3; D unresolved. V lost 0 bases and J lost 1, with 11 bases in between. The CDR3 covers 16 residues. Germline V gene lookup returns CDR1 SGDLS and CDR2 YYNGEE. CDR3 in amino acids: CASSVGVPLSGNTIYF. In nucleotides, the CDR3 is TGTGCCAGCAGCGTAGGCGTACCGCTGTCTGGAAACACCATATATTTT.

The chain links TRBV3-1 (or the pseudogene TRBV3-2) to TRBJ2-3; 9 nucleotides line up with TRBD1. Germline V CDR1 and CDR2: LGHDT, YNNKEL (reference sequence). This CDR3 has 16 residues. V lost 4 bases and J lost 5; bases outside the gene matches: 10. CDR3 nucleotide sequence: TGTGCCAGCAGCCTCACCGGGACAGGGATGGGAGATACGCAGTATTTT. It yields the protein CASSLTGTGMGDTQYF.

V is TRBV5-4 and J is TRBJ1-2, with TRBD1 identical over 7 bases. Germline V CDR1 and CDR2: SGHNT, YYREEE (reference sequence). The junction had 5 bases not matched to a gene; V was cut back by 2 bases and J by 4 bases. This CDR3 has 14 amino acids. CDR3 protein: CASSLMTGTYGYTF. The CDR3 coding sequence is TGTGCCAGCAGCTTAATGACAGGGACCTATGGCTACACCTTC.